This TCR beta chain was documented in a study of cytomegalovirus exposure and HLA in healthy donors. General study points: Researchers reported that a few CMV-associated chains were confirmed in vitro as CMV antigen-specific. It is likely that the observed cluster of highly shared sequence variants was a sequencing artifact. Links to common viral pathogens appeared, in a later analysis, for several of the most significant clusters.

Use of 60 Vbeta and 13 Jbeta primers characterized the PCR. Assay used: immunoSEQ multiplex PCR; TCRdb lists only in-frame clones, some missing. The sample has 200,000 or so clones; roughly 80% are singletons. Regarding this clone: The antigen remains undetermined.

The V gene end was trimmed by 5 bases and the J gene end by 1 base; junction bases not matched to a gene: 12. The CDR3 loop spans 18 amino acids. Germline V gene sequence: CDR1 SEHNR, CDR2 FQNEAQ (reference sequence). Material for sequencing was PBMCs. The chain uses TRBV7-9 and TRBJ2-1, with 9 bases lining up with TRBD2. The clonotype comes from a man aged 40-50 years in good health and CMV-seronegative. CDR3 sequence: CASSRIRLAVSSYNEQFF. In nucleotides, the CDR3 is TGTGCCAGCAGCCGAATTAGACTAGCGGTTTCTTCCTACAATGAGCAGTTCTTC.